The next 15 T cell receptor beta chains were all read from a single sample in a study of CD8 T cells in Susac syndrome. Random hexamers were used to reverse transcribe an amount of about 0.5 to 1 ug RNA. TCRdb passed the immunoSEQ multiplex PCR reads through MiXCR, listing each CDR3 protein once. The data contain about 300,000 distinct CDR3 sequences, roughly 81% of them seen just once; the ten biggest clones take up approximately 0.11%. Sequences were obtained from CD8+ T cells from PBMCs. Every receptor here comes from a human donor with multiple sclerosis.

The chain couples TRBV4-1 to TRBJ2-6; the D call may be TRBD1 or TRBD2 (5 bases each). Between the trimmed V and J ends, which lost 4 bases and 2 bases, there was a span of 18 bases. Germline V gene data show CDR1 as MGHRA and CDR2 as YSYEKL. This CDR3 is 18 amino acids long. The DNA for the CDR3 is TGCGCCAGCAGCCCCATGCAGCCAGGGACCACTGGGGCCAACGTCCTGACTTTC. It yields the protein CASSPMQPGTTGANVLTF.

J is TRBJ2-2 and V is TRBV28; a weak D match, TRBD2 (5 bases). The CDR3 consists of 14 residues. In germline, CDR1 is MDHEN, CDR2 SYDVKM. Trimming took off 7 bases at V and 3 bases at J, with 12 bases between the two ends. The CDR3 region has the DNA TGTGCCAGCAATTCCGCGGGTGACACCGGGGAGCTGTTTTTT. This encodes CASNSAGDTGELFF.

J is TRBJ1-2 and V is TRBV27; D is possibly TRBD1 (5 bases). Germline CDR1 is MNHEY and CDR2 is SMNVEV (reference sequence). V was clipped by 7 bases and J by 7 bases, with 16 bases between them. The CDR3 contains 13 residues. The CDR3 is CASTLGAGFGYTF. The CDR3 nucleotides are TGTGCCAGCACCCTTGGGGCAGGGTTTGGCTACACCTTC.

The chain links TRBV3-1 to TRBJ1-2; no clear D gene. CDR3 size: 17 residues. CDR1 is LGHDT and CDR2 is YNNKEL in the germline V gene (reference sequence). The ends were cut back, 5 bases at V and 4 bases at J, with 23 bases in the middle. The CDR3 spells CASSAQSALRKTYGYTF. The CDR3 bases are TGTGCCAGCAGCGCACAAAGCGCCCTTCGAAAGACCTATGGCTACACCTTC.

The rearrangement joins TRBV7-9 to TRBJ2-2, with 8 bases fitting TRBD2. The junction had 9 bases not matched to a gene; V was cut back by 5 bases and J by 7 bases. Germline CDR1 reads SEHNR; CDR2 reads FQNEAQ (reference sequence). CDR3 size: 15 residues. Written as DNA, the CDR3 is TGTGCCAGCAGCCATCCGACTAGCGTGGTCGGGGAGCTGTTTTTT. Residues: CASSHPTSVVGELFF.

The sample holds one count of this clonotype. This chain connects TRBV27 to TRBJ2-1, with D tentatively TRBD2 (5 bases). Germline CDR1 MNHEY, CDR2 SMNVEV (reference sequence). CDR3 length equals 16 residues. The germline V and J ends were trimmed by 0 bases and 1 base, with 10 bases remaining between them. Here the CDR3 reads CASSLSDGESYNEQFF. The DNA of the CDR3 is TGTGCCAGCAGTTTATCTGATGGGGAGTCCTACAATGAGCAGTTCTTC.

The genes are TRBV27 and TRBJ1-2; 8 bases agree with TRBD1. Trimming at V came to 3 bases and at J to 6 bases, leaving 12 bases not matched to a gene. This CDR3 has 16 residues. Germline V CDR1 and CDR2: MNHEY, SMNVEV (reference sequence). The CDR3 nucleotides read TGTGCCAGCAGTTTCCGTCCCTCAGGGGGCGGGGATGGCTACACCTTC. Its translation: CASSFRPSGGGDGYTF.

The chain carries TRBV7-3 and TRBJ1-2, with no clear D. Between the trimmed V and J ends, which lost 0 bases and 6 bases, there was a span of 5 bases. This CDR3 contains 12 residues. Germline V CDR1 and CDR2: SGHTA, FQGTGA. CDR3 amino acids: CASSLTYHGYTF. CDR3 nucleotide sequence: TGTGCCAGCAGCTTAACGTATCATGGCTACACCTTC.

The V gene is TRBV28, the J gene TRBJ1-1; unclear D gene. V lost 7 bases to trimming and J lost 1 base, with 10 bases between them. This CDR3 comprises 13 residues. Germline V gene lookup returns CDR1 MDHEN and CDR2 SYDVKM. The CDR3 nucleotides are TGTGCCAGCAACCTCTTAAGGAACACTGAAGCTTTCTTT. It yields the protein CASNLLRNTEAFF. Full variable domain (outside the CDR3, taken from reference TRBV28 and TRBJ1-1): DVKVTQSSRYLVKRTGEKVFLECVQDMDHENMFWYRQDPGLGLRLIYFSYDVKMKEKGDIPEGYSVSREKKERFSLILESASTNQTSMYLCASNLLRNTEAFFGQGTRLTVV.

In its sample, this clonotype was seen a few times. V usage is TRBV9 and J usage is TRBJ2-7, with TRBD1 matching over 9 bases. The CDR3 has 14 amino acids. With V trimmed by 3 bases and J by 0 bases, 1 base remained unmatched. The germline V gene encodes CDR1 SGDLS and CDR2 YYNGEE. The CDR3 here is CASSEGQGSYEQYF. The CDR3 DNA is TGTGCCAGCAGCGAGGGACAGGGCTCCTACGAGCAGTACTTC.

This chain links TRBV27 with TRBJ2-1, with D uncertain. The germline gives CDR1 MNHEY, CDR2 SMNVEV (reference sequence). V lost 5 bases, J lost 3 bases, and 11 bases lay in between. CDR3 length: 14 amino acids. CDR3 region: CASSPGLFYNEQFF. The CDR3 bases are TGTGCCAGCAGTCCCGGGCTCTTCTACAATGAGCAGTTCTTC.

CDR3 protein: CSAGRDTKASEQYF. The CDR3 DNA follows: TGCAGCGCCGGAAGGGATACGAAAGCATCCGAGCAGTACTTC. The chain has TRBV29-1 and TRBJ2-7; D is ambiguous. V dropped 7 bases and J dropped 6 bases, with 22 bases sitting between them. Germline values: CDR1 SQVTM, CDR2 ANQGSEA. The CDR3 consists of 14 residues.

Only one count was recorded for this clonotype. The CDR3 sequence is CASSPSSDARDEQFF. DNA of the CDR3: TGTGCCAGCTCACCAAGCTCGGACGCGCGGGATGAGCAGTTCTTC. The chain carries TRBV18 and TRBJ2-1, with D maybe TRBD2 (5 bases). Germline lookup yields CDR1 KGHSH and CDR2 LQKENI. The CDR3 totals 15 residues. V gave up 2 bases and J gave up 8 bases, with 16 bases separating them.

The V and J genes are TRBV6-5 and TRBJ2-7; 10 nucleotides match TRBD1. There are 17 residues in the CDR3. Germline CDR1 and CDR2: MNHEY and SVGAGI. V dropped 2 bases and J dropped 1; count of bases not matched to a gene: 8. CDR3 in DNA: TGTGCCAGCAGTTACGGGACAGGGGTTGAAAGGTCCTACGAGCAGTACTTC. It translates to CASSYGTGVERSYEQYF.

This clonotype was detected a few times. V is TRBV30 and J is TRBJ1-1; no clear D gene. CDR3 length equals 11 residues. Germline V gene lookup returns CDR1 GTSNPN and CDR2 SVGIG (reference sequence). The V end was cut by 4 bases, the J end by 0 bases, with 3 bases between. The CDR3 loop is CAWKVNTEAFF. CDR3 DNA: TGTGCCTGGAAGGTGAACACTGAAGCTTTCTTT.